The T cell receptor beta chain under discussion was sequenced for a study of cytomegalovirus exposure and HLA in healthy donors (TCRdb year 2017). With regard to the full study: An earlier analysis of some 620 of the donors reported approximately 280 Gb of sequence data and around 100 million unique TCR beta sequences obtained from roughly 170 million T cells. Approximately 300 gigabases of sequencing data and around 80 million unique TCR sequences made up an early release that covered over 550 HLA-typed donors. Of the approximately 400 genotyped donors, more than 75% were placed in the genetic ancestry cluster associated with self-reported Caucasian donors. The study aimed to test whether cataloging public T cell receptors could reveal signatures of past pathogen exposure. The T cell repertoires of about 700 subjects were profiled by immunosequencing and related to cytomegalovirus serostatus. A separate validation cohort of 100 to 150 different subjects was used in addition to the approximately 700-subject first cohort. High-throughput TCR immunosequencing, statistical association of individual TCRs with disease status, and machine learning were combined to predict cytomegalovirus infection status. A later analysis re-analyzed previously published TCR beta repertoires from 650 to 800 donors and added high-resolution HLA genotyping to study TCR occurrence patterns. In the later analysis, no new phenotypic data were used to find candidate immune exposures; instead, reliance was placed on TCR beta sequences and their occurrence across donors. An earlier analysis of roughly 600 of the donors used high-throughput TCR beta sequencing to judge whether each TCR beta V gene segment behaved as functional or pseudogenic. Donor age, sex, ethnicity and CMV serostatus were collected together with the repertoire data. Genome-wide SNP genotypes for about three fifths of the roughly 670 donors were used in a later genetic analysis, which treated that subset as a discovery cohort. All discovery cohort repertoires had been generated on a single sequencing platform. HLA typing included class I and class II loci at four-digit resolution. The number of typed donors differed by locus: about 620-630 for A, B, C, DRB1 and DQB1; approximately 530 for DQA1; approximately 610 for DPA1; and about 450 for DPB1. Because of strong linkage in the cohort, roughly five DR-DQ haplotypes were treated as single units for association and clustering. Across 300 to 400 genotyped donors of the cohort, an average of about 240,000 unique TCR beta nucleotide sequences per donor were sequenced, and roughly a sixth of those sequences were non-productive. What the research found in general, with its limitations: A later analysis found that HLA-associated TCR beta chains were more clonally expanded and had lower generation probabilities than equally common non-associated chains. A further reported finding was that TCR beta sequences accurately predicted the HLA-A and HLA-B alleles for most subjects in the first cohort. While some public TCRs were present in many individuals, most TCR sequences turned up only very rarely across donors. Sequencing depth was assumed to be roughly uniform across donors in the presence/absence analyses, though that assumption may not hold. The study listed 164 TCR beta chains as associated with cytomegalovirus. About 17 rarely observed V segments, including chromosome 9 orphons, were excluded from the earlier analysis of 550 to 700 of the donors because counts were too low. The classifier was reported to diagnose cytomegalovirus status with high specificity and sensitivity in both the original cohort and the validation cohort. When HLA alleles, especially DR and DQ, strongly co-occurred, TCR associations were difficult to assign to individual alleles. In vitro tests confirmed that a few of the cytomegalovirus-associated TCR beta chains recognize cytomegalovirus antigens. In a later genetic analysis, a missense DCLRE1C variant was associated with V-gene and J-gene trimming of TCR beta chains, and the association was replicated in an independent cohort. Some IMGT-functional V segments, including TRBV6-2 and TRBV6-3, could not be told apart with the 87-base-pair reads, so those segments were excluded. A cluster of highly shared sequence variants was judged likely to be a technical artifact of the sequencing pipeline. Correlated functional status among segregating V segments might reflect linkage disequilibrium, but an unknown experimental factor could not be ruled out. For the cohort, immune exposure information was limited to CMV serostatus. In a later analysis, several top co-occurrence clusters were reported to appear linked to parvovirus B19, influenza, CMV and Epstein-Barr virus. A later analysis associated 16,951 TCR beta sequences with specific HLA alleles at a false discovery rate of 0.05. An earlier analysis of 587 of the donors showed that most TCR beta V segments appeared in productive rearrangements either about 90% or about 30% of the time, which broadly matched IMGT annotations. According to a later analysis, most CMV-associated TCR beta chains appeared to be HLA-restricted, and the HLA associations seemed to be driven largely by CMV exposure. Because HLA typing was missing for some donors at each locus, association tests included only the typed subset. Compared with the approximately 670-donor mean, donors in an Asian-associated ancestry cluster had fewer N-insertions in productive TCRs, according to a later genetic analysis. According to a later analysis, TCR association rates differed among HLA loci, with DRB1 alleles showing the most associated TCRs and HLA-C alleles showing the fewest. The authors suggested that the approach could potentially be generalized to other disease states and immunological phenotypes. In this cohort, only TCR beta chains were sequenced, and detectable features were limited by the absence of alpha or paired-chain data.

Note on this clone: What this receptor recognizes is not known. No clone much larger than this one lies a single base away; base qualities are absent.

The cohort consisted of fewer than 700 healthy bone marrow donors. Cohort members were all nominally healthy when sampled, although unrecorded immune exposures were likely present. The donor was CMV seropositive and belonged to the group of more than 250 seropositive cohort members. A peripheral blood sample was provided by each donor, and peripheral blood mononuclear cells were used for TCR beta sequencing. The Qiagen DNeasy Blood Extraction Kit was used to extract genomic DNA from the blood cell samples. The CDR3 measures 14 amino acids from cysteine to phenylalanine. Here the CDR3 DNA is all that survives: 42 bases in frame from base 1. V is cut back by 8 bases and J by 4 bases, with 8 bases in the junction unmatched. Reading the germline V gene gives CDR1 MNHNS and CDR2 SASEGT. Libraries were constructed by the immunoSEQ multiplex PCR assay. For the multiplex PCR, a mixture combining 60 forward primers for TCR Vbeta segments and 13 reverse primers for TCR Jbeta segments was used. The CDR3 region of rearranged TCR beta genes was amplified from genomic DNA with a multiplex PCR assay. On the Illumina HiSeq System, the amplified TCR beta libraries were sequenced as 87-base-pair reads. In the original analysis: Across the 670 or so repertoires, a later analysis counted approximately 75 million unique TCR beta chains, about 10 million of which were shared by at least two donors. Raw reads were error-corrected and collapsed into unique sequences by a nearest-neighbor algorithm in which closely related sequences were merged to remove PCR and sequencing errors. CDR3 sequences were aligned to IMGT reference sequences to assign V, D and J gene segments. For a sequence to be retained, at least a six-nucleotide match to both a V gene segment and a J gene segment was required. A rearrangement was called productive if the CDR3 had no stop codons and remained in frame with V and J, and every other rearrangement was called non-productive. CDR3 was defined according to IMGT convention as the region running from the second conserved V-encoded cysteine to the conserved J-encoded phenylalanine. In an earlier analysis of 550 to 650 of the donors, sequences lacking an unambiguous match to a single V gene segment were excluded. An earlier analysis of fewer than 650 of the donors classified V segments as functional when productive rearrangements were above 56.7% and as segregating when the standard deviation between donors was above 5%. A statistical classification framework was developed to diagnose cytomegalovirus status using the catalog of TCR beta chain sequences. A later analysis assigned V and J genes by comparing TCR nucleotide sequences with IMGT/GENE-DB human TR gene sequences. In a later analysis, CDR3 sequences and most-parsimonious VDJ recombination scenarios were assigned using the TCRdist pipeline. In a later analysis, each TCR beta chain was defined by its CDR3 amino acid sequence together with its V-gene family, and reads without a unique V-gene family were excluded. In a later analysis, a few hundred highly shared, low-generation-probability nucleotide sequences were removed to address suspected cross-contamination and a sequencing artifact. In a later analysis, a clonal expansion index for each public chain was calculated from normalized within-repertoire ranks of inferred template counts. In a later analysis, generation probabilities were computed with a VDJ recombination model fitted to out-of-frame rearrangements, and the resulting probabilities were checked against IGoR. In a later analysis, TCR-TCR, TCR-HLA and TCR-CMV co-occurrence was scored with hypergeometric tests, and a repertoire-size bias correction was applied to TCR pairs. To estimate false discovery rates, a later analysis permuted the HLA or CMV assignments 20 times. In a later analysis, co-occurring TCRs were grouped using DBSCAN, and TCRdist sequence similarity was added for clustering within HLA-allele-positive subsets. For co-occurrence clustering, repertoires with fewer than 30,000 or more than 120,000 public chains were excluded, along with five repertoires with anomalous nucleotide sharing. Imported from immuneACCESS, the table was reduced by TCRdb to in-frame sequences with V and J called. These copies leave out some clones; in studies compared against another copy, an unresolved V gene accounts for under half, and the cause of the remainder is not known. The V and J calls and clone size were taken over from that table, and D and trimming were inferred from the DNA. The sample data list 200,000 to 250,000 clones, and around 80% of these were observed just once. The ten largest clones represent less than 3.5% of the sample.

The rearrangement combines TRBV6-1 with TRBJ1-3, with 7 bases in between that match TRBD1. The material sequenced was PBMCs. The receptor's source is a woman in her sixties or seventies in good health and CMV-seropositive. The CDR3 has the sequence CASGGGQQGNTIYF. The sequenced DNA is TGTGCCAGCGGAGGGGGACAGCAGGGAAACACCATATATTTT.